This T cell receptor (beta chain) emerged from a study of patients and donors after allogeneic stem cell transplantation. Looked up from germline, CDR1 is SGHVS and CDR2 is FNYEAQ. V lost 5 bases, J lost 4 bases, and 8 bases lay in between. This CDR3 contains 12 residues. In its sample, this clonotype was seen a few times. TCRdb itself ran the RT-PCR reads through MiXCR, one entry per CDR3 protein. Of approximately 200,000 distinct CDR3 sequences listed, over 30% are singletons. Source material: blood, either unsorted or a sorted T cell fraction (not recorded which). The chain is built from TRBV7-6 and TRBJ1-1; D uncertain. This receptor was obtained from a human donor who was either an allogeneic HSCT recipient or a stem cell or donor lymphocyte infusion donor (not recorded which). It is not recorded whose cells these are; they may come from a transplant donor. CDR3 sequence (DNA): TGTGCCAGCAGCAATAGAGGCACTGAAGCTTTCTTT. It specifies CASSNRGTEAFF.